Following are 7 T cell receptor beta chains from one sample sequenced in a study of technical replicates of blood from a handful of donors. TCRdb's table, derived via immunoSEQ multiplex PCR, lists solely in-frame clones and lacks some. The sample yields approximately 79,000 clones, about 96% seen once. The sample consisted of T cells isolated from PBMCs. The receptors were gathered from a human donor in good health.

CDR3 region: CASSDYRGGELFF. The CDR3 DNA reads as TGCGCCAGCAGTGACTACAGGGGCGGGGAGCTGTTTTTT. The chain is built from TRBV10-2 and TRBJ2-2; 7 nucleotides align to TRBD1. This CDR3 has 13 residues. Germline assignment: CDR1 WSHSY and CDR2 SAAADI. V shed 3 bases and J 7 bases; nucleotides not matched to a gene: 2.

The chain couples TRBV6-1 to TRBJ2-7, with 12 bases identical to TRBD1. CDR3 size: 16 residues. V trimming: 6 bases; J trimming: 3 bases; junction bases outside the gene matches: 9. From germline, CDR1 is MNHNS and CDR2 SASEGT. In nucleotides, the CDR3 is TGTGCCAGCAGCGAAACGGGGACAGGGGGCATCTACGAGCAGTACTTC. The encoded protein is CASSETGTGGIYEQYF.

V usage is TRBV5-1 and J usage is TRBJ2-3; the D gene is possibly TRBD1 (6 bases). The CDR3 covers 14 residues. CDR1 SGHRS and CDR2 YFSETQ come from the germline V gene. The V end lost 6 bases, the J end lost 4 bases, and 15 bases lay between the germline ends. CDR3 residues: CASKLTGLADTQYF. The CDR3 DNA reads TGCGCCAGCAAACTGACAGGCCTCGCAGATACGCAGTATTTT.

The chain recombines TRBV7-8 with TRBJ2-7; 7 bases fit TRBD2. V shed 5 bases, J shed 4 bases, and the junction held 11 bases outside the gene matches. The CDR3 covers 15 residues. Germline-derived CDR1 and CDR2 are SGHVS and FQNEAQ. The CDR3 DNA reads TGTGCCAGCAGCCCAAGGGCTAGCGGAGAGTACGAGCAGTACTTC. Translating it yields CASSPRASGEYEQYF.

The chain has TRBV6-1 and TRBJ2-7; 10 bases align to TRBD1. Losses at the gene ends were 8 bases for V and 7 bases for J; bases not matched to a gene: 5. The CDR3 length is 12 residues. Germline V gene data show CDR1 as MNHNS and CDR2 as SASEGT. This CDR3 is CASGTGDYEQYF. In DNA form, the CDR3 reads TGTGCCAGCGGGACAGGGGATTATGAGCAGTACTTC.

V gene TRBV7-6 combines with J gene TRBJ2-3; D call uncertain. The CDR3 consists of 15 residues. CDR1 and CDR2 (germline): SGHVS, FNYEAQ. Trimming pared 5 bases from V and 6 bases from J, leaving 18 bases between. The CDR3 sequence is CASSLFSLASDTQYF. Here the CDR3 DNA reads TGTGCCAGCAGCCTTTTCTCCTTAGCATCCGATACGCAGTATTTT.

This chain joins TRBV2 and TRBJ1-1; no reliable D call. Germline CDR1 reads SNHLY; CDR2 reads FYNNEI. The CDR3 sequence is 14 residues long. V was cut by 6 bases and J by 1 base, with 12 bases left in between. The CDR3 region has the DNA TGTGCCAGCAGAATATGGAGGTGGAACACTGAAGCTTTCTTT. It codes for CASRIWRWNTEAFF.